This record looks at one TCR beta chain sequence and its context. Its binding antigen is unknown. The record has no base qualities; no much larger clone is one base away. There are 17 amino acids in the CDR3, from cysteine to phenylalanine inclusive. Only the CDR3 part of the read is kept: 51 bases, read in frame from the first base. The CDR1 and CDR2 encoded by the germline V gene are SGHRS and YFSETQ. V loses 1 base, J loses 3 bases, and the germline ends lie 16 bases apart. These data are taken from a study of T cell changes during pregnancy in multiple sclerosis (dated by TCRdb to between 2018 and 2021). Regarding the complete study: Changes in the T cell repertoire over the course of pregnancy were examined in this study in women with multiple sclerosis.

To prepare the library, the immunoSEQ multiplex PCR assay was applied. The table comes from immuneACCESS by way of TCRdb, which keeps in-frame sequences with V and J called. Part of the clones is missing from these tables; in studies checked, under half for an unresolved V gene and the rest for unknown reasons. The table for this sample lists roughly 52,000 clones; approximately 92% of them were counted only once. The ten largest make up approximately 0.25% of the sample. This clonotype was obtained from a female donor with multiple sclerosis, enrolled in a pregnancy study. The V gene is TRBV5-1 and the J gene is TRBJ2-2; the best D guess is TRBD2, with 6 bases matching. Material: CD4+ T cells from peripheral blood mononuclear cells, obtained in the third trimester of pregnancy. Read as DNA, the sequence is TGCGCCAGCAGCTTGTTAGTCTCTAGCGACGACACCGGGGAGCTGTTTTTT. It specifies CASSLLVSSDDTGELFF. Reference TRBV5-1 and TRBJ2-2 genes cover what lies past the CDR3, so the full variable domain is KAGVTQTPRYLIKTRGQQVTLSCSPISGHRSVSWYQQTPGQGLQFLFEYFSETQRNKGNFPGRFSGRQFSNSRSEMNVSTLELGDSALYLCASSLLVSSDDTGELFFGEGSRLTVL.